This entry is about one T cell receptor beta chain. The antigen is undetermined. The data stem from a study of PD-1 blockade in classical Hodgkin lymphoma. Study background: Administration of nivolumab to patients was at 3 mg/kg intravenously every 2 weeks. Findings and caveats of the study: Underlying causes for the observed repertoire differences were not defined, possibly disease activity or prior therapy. Significantly greater TCR diversity emerged by C4D1 in CD4+ cells but not CD8+ cells.

Trimming cost V 0 bases and J 0 bases, with 13 bases left between them. The CDR3 totals 17 residues. Germline loops: CDR1 MNHNS, CDR2 SASEGT. Time point of the sample: cycle 4 day 1 (C4D1), after more than five weeks of nivolumab. Brentuximab vedotin exposure varied, and every patient relapsed after autologous stem cell transplantation. The table came from immunoSEQ multiplex PCR; TCRdb's copy has only in-frame clones and leaves some out. The sample yields 80,000 to 95,000 clones, 83% seen once. The sequence came from a human donor with classical Hodgkin lymphoma. The input for sequencing was peripheral blood mononuclear cells (PBMCs), taken before the fourth cycle of nivolumab. This chain connects TRBV6-1 to TRBJ2-3; D call uncertain. The CDR3 DNA sequence: TGTGCCAGCAGTGAAGCTCGTTACGGGTTAAGCACAGATACGCAGTATTTT. This sequence encodes CASSEARYGLSTDTQYF.